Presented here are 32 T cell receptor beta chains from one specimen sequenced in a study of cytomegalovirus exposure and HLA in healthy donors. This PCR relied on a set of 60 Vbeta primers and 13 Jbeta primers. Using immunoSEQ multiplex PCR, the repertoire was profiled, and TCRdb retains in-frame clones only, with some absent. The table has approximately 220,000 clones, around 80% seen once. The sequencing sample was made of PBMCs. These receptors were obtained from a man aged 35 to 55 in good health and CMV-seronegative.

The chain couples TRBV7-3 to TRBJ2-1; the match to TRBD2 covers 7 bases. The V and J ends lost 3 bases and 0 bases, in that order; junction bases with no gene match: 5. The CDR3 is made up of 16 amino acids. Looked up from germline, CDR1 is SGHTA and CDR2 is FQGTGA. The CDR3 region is CASSLLGGSSYNEQFF. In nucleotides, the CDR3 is TGTGCCAGCAGCTTGCTGGGCGGGAGCTCCTACAATGAGCAGTTCTTC.

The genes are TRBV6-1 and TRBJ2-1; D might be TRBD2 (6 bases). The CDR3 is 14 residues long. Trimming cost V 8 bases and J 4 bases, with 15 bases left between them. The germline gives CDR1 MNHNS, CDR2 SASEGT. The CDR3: CASGRPSAYNEQFF. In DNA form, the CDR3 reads TGTGCCAGCGGGAGGCCTAGCGCATACAATGAGCAGTTCTTC.

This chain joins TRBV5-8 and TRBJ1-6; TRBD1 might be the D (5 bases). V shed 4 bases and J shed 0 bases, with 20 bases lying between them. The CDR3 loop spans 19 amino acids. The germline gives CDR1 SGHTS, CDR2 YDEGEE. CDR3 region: CASSPGFRRGSSYNSPLHF. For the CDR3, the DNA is TGTGCCAGCAGCCCGGGATTCCGTCGGGGGAGCTCCTATAATTCACCCCTCCACTTT. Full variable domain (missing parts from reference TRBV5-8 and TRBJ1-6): EAGVTQSPTHLIKTRGQQATLRCSPISGHTSVYWYQQALGLGLQFLLWYDEGEERNRGNFPPRFSGRQFPNYSSELNVNALELEDSALYLCASSPGFRRGSSYNSPLHFGNGTRLTVT.

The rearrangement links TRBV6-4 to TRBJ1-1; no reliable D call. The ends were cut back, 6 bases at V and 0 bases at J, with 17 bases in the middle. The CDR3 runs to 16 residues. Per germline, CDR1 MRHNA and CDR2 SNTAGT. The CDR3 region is CASRVPPRRLNTEAFF. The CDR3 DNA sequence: TGTGCCAGCAGAGTCCCCCCGCGGAGGTTGAACACTGAAGCTTTCTTT.

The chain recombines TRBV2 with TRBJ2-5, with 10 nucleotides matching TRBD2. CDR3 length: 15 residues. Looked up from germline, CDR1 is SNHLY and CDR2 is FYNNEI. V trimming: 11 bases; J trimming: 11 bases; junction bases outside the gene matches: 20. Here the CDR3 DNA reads TGTGCCGTCAAGCGCGGGACTAGCGATCTACGGGAGCAGTACTTC. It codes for CAVKRGTSDLREQYF.

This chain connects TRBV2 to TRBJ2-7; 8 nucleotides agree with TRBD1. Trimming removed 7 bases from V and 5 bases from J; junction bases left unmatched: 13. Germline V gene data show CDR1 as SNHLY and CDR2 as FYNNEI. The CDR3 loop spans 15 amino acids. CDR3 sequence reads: CASMRDRRRGDEQYF. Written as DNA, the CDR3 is TGTGCCAGCATGAGGGACAGGCGAAGGGGAGACGAGCAGTACTTC.

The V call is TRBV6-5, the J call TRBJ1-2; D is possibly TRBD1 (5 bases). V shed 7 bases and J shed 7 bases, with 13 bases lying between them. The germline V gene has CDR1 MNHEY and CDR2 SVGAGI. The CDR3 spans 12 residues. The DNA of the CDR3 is TGTGCCAGCACTCCGGGGGTCGCTGGCTACACCTTC. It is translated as CASTPGVAGYTF.

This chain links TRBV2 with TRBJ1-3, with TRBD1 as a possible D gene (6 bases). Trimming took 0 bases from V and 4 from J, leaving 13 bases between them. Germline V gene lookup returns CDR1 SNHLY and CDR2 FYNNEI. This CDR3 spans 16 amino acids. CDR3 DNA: TGTGCCAGCAGTGAAGCGGGGGGGGCAAGGGGAAACACCATATATTTT. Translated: CASSEAGGARGNTIYF.

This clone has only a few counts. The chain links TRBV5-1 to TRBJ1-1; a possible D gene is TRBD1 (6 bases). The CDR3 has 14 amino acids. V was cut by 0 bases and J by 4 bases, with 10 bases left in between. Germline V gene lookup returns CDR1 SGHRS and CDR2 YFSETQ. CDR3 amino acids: CASSLGGQGTEAFF. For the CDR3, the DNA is TGCGCCAGCAGCTTGGGGGGGCAGGGCACTGAAGCTTTCTTT.

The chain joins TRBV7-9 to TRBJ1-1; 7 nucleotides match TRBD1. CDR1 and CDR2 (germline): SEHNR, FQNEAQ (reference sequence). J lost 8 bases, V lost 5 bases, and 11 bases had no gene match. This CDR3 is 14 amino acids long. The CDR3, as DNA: TGTGCCAGCAGCCCCCCGACAGGGTGGGCGGAAGCTTTCTTT. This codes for CASSPPTGWAEAFF.

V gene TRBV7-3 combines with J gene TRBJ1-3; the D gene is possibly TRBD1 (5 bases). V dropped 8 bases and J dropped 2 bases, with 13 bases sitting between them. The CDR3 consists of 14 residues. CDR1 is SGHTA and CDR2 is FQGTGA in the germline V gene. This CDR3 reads CASLSGAAGNTIYF. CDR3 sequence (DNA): TGTGCCAGCTTAAGTGGGGCAGCTGGAAACACCATATATTTT. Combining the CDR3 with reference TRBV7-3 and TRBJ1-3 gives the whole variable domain GAGVSQTPSNKVTEKGKYVELRCDPISGHTALYWYRQSLGQGPEFLIYFQGTGAADDSGLPNDRFFAVRPEGSVSTLKIQRTERGDSAVYLCASLSGAAGNTIYFGEGSWLTVV.

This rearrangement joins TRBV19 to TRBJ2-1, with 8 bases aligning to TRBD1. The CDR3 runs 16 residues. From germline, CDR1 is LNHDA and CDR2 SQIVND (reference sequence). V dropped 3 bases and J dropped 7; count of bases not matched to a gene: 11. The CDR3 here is CASSIFGQGGGNEQFF. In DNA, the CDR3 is TGTGCCAGTAGTATTTTTGGACAGGGTGGGGGAAATGAGCAGTTCTTC.

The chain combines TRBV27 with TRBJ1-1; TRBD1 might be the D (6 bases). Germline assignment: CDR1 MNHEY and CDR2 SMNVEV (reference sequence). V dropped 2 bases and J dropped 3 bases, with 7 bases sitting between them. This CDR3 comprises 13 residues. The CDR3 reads CASSLGQHTEAFF. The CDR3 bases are TGTGCCAGCAGTTTAGGACAGCACACTGAAGCTTTCTTT.

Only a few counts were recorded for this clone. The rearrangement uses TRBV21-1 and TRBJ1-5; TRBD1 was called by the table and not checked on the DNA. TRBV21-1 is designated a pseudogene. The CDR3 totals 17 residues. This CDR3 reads CASPKGQETDSNQPQHF. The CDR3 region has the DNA TGTGCCAGCCCTAAGGGACAGGAGACCGATAGCAATCAGCCCCAGCATTTT.

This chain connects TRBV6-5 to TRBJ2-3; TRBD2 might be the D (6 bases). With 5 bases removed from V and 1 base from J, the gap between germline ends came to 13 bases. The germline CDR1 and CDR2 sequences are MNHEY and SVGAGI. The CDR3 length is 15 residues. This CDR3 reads CASSSGGTGTDTQYF. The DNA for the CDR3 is TGTGCCAGCAGTAGTGGGGGGACTGGCACAGATACGCAGTATTTT.

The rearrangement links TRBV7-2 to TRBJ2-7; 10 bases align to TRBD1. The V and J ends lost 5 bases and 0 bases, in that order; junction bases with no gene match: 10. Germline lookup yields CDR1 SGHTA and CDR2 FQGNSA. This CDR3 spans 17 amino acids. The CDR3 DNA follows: TGTGCCAGCAGCGTAACCGGGACAGGGGTACACTCCTACGAGCAGTACTTC. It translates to CASSVTGTGVHSYEQYF.

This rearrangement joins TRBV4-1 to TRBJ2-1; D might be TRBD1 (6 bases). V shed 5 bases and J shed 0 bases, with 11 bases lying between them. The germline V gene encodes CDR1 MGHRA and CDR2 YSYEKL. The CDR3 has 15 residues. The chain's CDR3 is CASSLQGTSYNEQFF. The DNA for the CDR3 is TGCGCCAGCAGCTTGCAGGGGACCTCCTACAATGAGCAGTTCTTC.

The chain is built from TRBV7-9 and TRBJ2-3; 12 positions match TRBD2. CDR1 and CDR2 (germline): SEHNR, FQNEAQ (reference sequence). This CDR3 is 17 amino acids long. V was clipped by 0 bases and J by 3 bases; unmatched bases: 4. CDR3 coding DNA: TGTGCCAGCAGCTTAGCGCAGACTAGCGGGAGTACAGATACGCAGTATTTT. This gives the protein CASSLAQTSGSTDTQYF.

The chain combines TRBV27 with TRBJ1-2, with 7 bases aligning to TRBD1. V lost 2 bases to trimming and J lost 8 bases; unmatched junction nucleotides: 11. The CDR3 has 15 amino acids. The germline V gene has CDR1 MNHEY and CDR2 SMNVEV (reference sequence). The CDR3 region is CASSLIRGQSEGYTF. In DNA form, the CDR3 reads TGTGCCAGCAGTTTAATAAGGGGACAGTCTGAGGGCTACACCTTC.

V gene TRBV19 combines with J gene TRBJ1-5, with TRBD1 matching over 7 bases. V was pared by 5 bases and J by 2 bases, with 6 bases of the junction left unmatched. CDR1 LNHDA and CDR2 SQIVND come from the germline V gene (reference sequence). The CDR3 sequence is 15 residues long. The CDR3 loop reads CASSSNRGGNQPQHF. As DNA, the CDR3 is TGTGCCAGTAGTTCAAACAGGGGCGGCAATCAGCCCCAGCATTTT.

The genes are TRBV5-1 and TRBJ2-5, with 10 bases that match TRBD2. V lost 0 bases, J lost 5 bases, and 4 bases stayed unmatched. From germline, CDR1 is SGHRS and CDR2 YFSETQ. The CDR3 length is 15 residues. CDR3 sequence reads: CASSLASGGGETQYF. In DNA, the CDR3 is TGCGCCAGCAGCTTGGCTAGCGGGGGTGGGGAGACCCAGTACTTC.

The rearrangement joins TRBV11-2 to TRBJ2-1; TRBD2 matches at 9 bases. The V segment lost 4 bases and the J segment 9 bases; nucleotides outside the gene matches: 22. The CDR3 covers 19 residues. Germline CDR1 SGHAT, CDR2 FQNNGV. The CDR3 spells CASSYRAGGADYGSSEQFF. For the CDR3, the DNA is TGTGCCAGCAGCTATAGAGCGGGGGGTGCTGACTACGGGTCCTCTGAGCAGTTCTTC.

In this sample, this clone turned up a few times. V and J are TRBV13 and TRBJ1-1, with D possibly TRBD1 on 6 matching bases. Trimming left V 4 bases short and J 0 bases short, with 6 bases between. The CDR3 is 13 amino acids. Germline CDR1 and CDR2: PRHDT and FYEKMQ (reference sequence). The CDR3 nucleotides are TGTGCCAGCAGCTACAGGGTGAACACTGAAGCTTTCTTT. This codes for CASSYRVNTEAFF.

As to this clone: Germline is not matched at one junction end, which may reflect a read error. The CDR3 DNA reads as TGTGCCTGGAGTACCCGGGACAGGGGGCATTATGGCCACACCTTC. Residues: CAWSTRDRGHYGHTF. The chain combines TRBV30 with TRBJ1-2; 12 nucleotides agree with TRBD1. This CDR3 spans 15 amino acids. CDR1 is GTSNPN and CDR2 is SVGIG in the germline V gene (reference sequence).

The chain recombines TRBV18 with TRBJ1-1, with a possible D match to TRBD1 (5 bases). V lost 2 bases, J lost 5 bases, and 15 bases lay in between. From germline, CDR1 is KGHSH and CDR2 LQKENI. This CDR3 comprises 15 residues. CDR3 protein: CASSPGIGRGTEAFF. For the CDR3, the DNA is TGTGCCAGCTCACCAGGAATAGGGCGGGGGACTGAAGCTTTCTTT.

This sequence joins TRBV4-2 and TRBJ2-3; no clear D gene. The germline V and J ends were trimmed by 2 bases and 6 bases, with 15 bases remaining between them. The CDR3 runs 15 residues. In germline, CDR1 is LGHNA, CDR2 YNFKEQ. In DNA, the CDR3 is TGTGCCAGCAGCCAACTTGGTCCGCTGCGGGATACGCAGTATTTT. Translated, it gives CASSQLGPLRDTQYF.

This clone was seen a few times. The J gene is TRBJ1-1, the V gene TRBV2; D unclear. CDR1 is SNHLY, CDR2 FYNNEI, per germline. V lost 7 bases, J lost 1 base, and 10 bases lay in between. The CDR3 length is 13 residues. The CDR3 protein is CASNREGNTEAFF. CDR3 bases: TGTGCCAGCAACCGAGAGGGGAACACTGAAGCTTTCTTT.

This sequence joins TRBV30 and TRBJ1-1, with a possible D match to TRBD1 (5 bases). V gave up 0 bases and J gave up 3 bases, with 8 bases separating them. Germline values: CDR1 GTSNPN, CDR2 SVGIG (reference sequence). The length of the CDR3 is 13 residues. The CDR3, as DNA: TGTGCCTGGAGTGTACAGGTGCACACTGAAGCTTTCTTT. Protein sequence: CAWSVQVHTEAFF. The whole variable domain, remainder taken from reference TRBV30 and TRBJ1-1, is SQTIHQWPATLVQPVGSPLSLECTVEGTSNPNLYWYRQAAGRGLQLLFYSVGIGQISSEVPQNLSASRPQDRQFILSSKKLLLSDSGFYLCAWSVQVHTEAFFGQGTRLTVV.

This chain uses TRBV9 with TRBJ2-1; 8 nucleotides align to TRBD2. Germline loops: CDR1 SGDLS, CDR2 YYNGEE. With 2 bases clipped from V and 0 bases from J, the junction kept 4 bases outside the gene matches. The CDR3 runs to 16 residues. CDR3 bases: TGTGCCAGCAGCGTTAGCGGGGAGAGCTCCTACAATGAGCAGTTCTTC. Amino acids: CASSVSGESSYNEQFF.

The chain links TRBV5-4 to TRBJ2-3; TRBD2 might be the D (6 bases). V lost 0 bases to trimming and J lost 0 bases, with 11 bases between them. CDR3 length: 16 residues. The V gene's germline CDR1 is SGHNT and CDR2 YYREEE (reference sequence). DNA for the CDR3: TGTGCCAGCAGCTTGGAGGCGGGAACTAGCACAGATACGCAGTATTTT. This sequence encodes CASSLEAGTSTDTQYF.

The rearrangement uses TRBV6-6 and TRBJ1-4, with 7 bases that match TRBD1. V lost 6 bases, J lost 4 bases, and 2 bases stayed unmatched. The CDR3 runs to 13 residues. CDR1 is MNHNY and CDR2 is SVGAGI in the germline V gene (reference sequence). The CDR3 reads CASRQGFNEKLFF. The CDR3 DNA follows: TGTGCCAGCAGACAGGGGTTTAATGAAAAACTGTTTTTT.

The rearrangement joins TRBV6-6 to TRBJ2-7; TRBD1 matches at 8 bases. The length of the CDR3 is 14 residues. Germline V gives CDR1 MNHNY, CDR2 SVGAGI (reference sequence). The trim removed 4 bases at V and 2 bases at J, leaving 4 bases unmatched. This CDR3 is CASSLGQVPYEQYF. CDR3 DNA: TGTGCCAGCAGTTTGGGACAGGTCCCCTACGAGCAGTACTTC.